Included here is one T cell receptor beta chain sequence, with context. The target antigen is unknown. With 60 Vbeta and 13 Jbeta primers, the PCR was carried out. This table comes from immunoSEQ multiplex PCR, and its TCRdb copy is limited to in-frame clones, with some not included. The sample includes over 80,000 clones, about 81% seen only once; the top ten take under 5.5%. Germline CDR1 and CDR2: SGHRS and YFSETQ. The CDR3 loop spans 15 amino acids. V shed 0 bases and J 7 bases; nucleotides not matched to a gene: 6. These data belong to a study of cytomegalovirus exposure and HLA in healthy donors. Whole-study findings and limits: TCR beta sequences numbering about 17,000 were associated with HLA alleles at 0.05 false discovery rate in a later analysis.

This chain uses TRBV5-1 with TRBJ2-1, with 8 bases identical to TRBD2. Sequenced: PBMCs. This clonotype was obtained from a man in his forties or fifties in good health and CMV-seropositive. The CDR3 region has the DNA TGCGCCAGCAGCTTGGGAAGCGGGAGTGGTAATGAGCAGTTCTTC. Protein sequence: CASSLGSGSGNEQFF.